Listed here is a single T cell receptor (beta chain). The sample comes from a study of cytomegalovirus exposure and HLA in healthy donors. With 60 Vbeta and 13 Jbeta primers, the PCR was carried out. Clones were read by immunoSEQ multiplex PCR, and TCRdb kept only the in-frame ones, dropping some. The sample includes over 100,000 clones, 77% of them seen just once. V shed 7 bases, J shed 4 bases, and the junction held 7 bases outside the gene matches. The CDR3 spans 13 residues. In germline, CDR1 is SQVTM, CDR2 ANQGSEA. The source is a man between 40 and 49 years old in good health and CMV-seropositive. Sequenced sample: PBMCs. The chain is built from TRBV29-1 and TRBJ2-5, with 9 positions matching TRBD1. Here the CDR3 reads CSERTGEGETQYF. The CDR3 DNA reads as TGCAGCGAGAGGACAGGGGAGGGAGAGACCCAGTACTTC.